This T cell receptor (beta chain) was captured by sequencing in a study of CD8 T cells in ankylosing spondylitis. Study-wide results and caveats: A motif of 7 to 9 highly homologous TCR beta variants was seen as apparently characteristic of ankylosing spondylitis blood.

Germline V gives CDR1 LGHDT, CDR2 YNNKEL (reference sequence). CDR3 length equals 15 residues. V gave up 1 base and J gave up 2 bases, with 9 bases separating them. About this clonotype: What it recognizes is unknown.

A quantitative 5'-RACE method, one with molecular barcodes, was used to make TCR beta libraries. TCRdb passed the 5' RACE reads through MiXCR, listing each CDR3 protein once. The table lists roughly 400,000 distinct CDR3 sequences, 20% to 25% of them singletons. The sequence derives from a male donor with ankylosing spondylitis. Sequences were obtained from blood, either unsorted or a sorted T cell fraction (not recorded which). The rearrangement uses TRBV3-1 and TRBJ1-3; TRBD1 is a possible D gene (5 bases). This CDR3 is CASSQGGGAGNTIYF. The CDR3 coding sequence is TGTGCCAGCAGCCAAGGAGGAGGGGCTGGAAACACCATATATTTT. Full variable domain (remainder filled in from reference TRBV3-1 and TRBJ1-3): DTAVSQTPKYLVTQMGNDKSIKCEQNLGHDTMYWYKQDSKKFLKIMFSYNNKELIINETVPNRFSPKSPDKAHLNLHINSLELGDSAVYFCASSQGGGAGNTIYFGEGSWLTVV.